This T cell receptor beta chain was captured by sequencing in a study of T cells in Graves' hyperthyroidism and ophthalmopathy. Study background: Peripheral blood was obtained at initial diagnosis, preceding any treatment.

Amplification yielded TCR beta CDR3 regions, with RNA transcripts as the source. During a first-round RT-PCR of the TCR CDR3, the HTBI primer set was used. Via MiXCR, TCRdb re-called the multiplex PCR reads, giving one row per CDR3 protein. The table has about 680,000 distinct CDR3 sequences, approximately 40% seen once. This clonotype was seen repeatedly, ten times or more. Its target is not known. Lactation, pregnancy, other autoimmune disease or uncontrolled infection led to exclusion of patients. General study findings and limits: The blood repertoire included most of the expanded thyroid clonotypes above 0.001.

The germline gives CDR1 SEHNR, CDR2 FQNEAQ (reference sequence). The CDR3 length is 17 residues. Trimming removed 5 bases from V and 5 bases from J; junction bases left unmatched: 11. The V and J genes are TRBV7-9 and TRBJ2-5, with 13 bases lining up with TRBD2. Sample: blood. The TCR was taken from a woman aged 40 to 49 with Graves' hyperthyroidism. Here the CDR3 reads CASSPGRTSGSEETQYF. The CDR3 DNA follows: TGTGCCAGCAGCCCCGGTAGGACTAGCGGGAGTGAGGAGACCCAGTACTTC.